Sequencing of this TCR beta chain was carried out in a study of PD-1 blockade in mismatch repair-deficient tumors. There are 15 residues in the CDR3. Germline V gene lookup returns CDR1 SGDLS and CDR2 YYNGEE. V trimming: 4 bases; J trimming: 0 bases; junction bases outside the gene matches: 6. PCR or immunohistochemistry showed mismatch repair deficiency in every enrolled patient. A few pembrolizumab responders had their TCRs sequenced. Whole-study findings and limits: Tumor-resident clones, often absent from pretreatment blood, expanded after pembrolizumab and then contracted.

The protocol was immunoSEQ multiplex PCR, while the TCRdb copy is restricted to in-frame clones and leaves out a portion. The sample holds 80,000 to 100,000 clones, 81% seen once. This clone was picked up one time. Antigen specificity is unknown. The chain combines TRBV9 with TRBJ2-5, with 7 bases aligning to TRBD1. The receptor was derived from an adult with mismatch repair-deficient cancer. Sequenced material: peripheral blood, taken 12 weeks after starting pembrolizumab. CDR3 coding DNA: TGTGCCAGCAGCCTTCGGACAGGACACCAAGAGACCCAGTACTTC. Residues: CASSLRTGHQETQYF.